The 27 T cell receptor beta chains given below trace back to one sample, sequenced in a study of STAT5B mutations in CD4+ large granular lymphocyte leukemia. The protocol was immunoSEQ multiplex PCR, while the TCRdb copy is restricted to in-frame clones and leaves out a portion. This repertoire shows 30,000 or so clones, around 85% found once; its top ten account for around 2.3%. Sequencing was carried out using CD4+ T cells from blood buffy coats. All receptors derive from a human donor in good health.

CDR3 bases: TGTGCCAGCAGCTTTGACCCGACAGCTGAAGCTTTCTTT. Protein product: CASSFDPTAEAFF. The chain combines TRBV7-8 with TRBJ1-1, with D possibly TRBD1 on 5 matching bases. The CDR3 consists of 13 residues. CDR1 and CDR2 (germline): SGHVS, FQNEAQ. V was shortened by 3 bases and J by 6 bases, with 11 bases between the two germline ends.

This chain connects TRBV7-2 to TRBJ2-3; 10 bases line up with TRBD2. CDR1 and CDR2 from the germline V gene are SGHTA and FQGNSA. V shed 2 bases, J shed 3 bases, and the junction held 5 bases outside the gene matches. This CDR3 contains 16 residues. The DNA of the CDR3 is TGTGCCAGCAGCTTACAGGCTAGCGGGGGAACAGATACGCAGTATTTT. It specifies CASSLQASGGTDTQYF.

CDR3 residues: CASSLSGASEAFF. CDR3 nucleotide sequence: TGTGCCAGCAGCCTATCGGGGGCTAGTGAAGCTTTCTTT. The rearrangement uses TRBV7-8 and TRBJ1-1; D perhaps matches TRBD1 (6 bases). The germline V gene has CDR1 SGHVS and CDR2 FQNEAQ. V dropped 5 bases and J dropped 7 bases, with 14 bases sitting between them. The CDR3 has 13 residues. The full variable domain, rest sourced from reference TRBV7-8 and TRBJ1-1, is GAGVSQSPRYKVAKRGQDVALRCDPISGHVSLFWYQQALGQGPEFLTYFQNEAQLDKSGLPSDRFFAERPEGSVSTLKIQRTQQEDSAVYLCASSLSGASEAFFGQGTRLTVV.

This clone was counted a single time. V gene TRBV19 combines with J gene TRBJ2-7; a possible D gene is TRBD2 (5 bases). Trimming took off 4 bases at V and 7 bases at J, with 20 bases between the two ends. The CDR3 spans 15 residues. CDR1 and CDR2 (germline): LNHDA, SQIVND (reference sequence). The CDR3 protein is CASSTGGPNLREQYF. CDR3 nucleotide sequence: TGTGCCAGTAGTACCGGAGGCCCCAATCTACGGGAGCAGTACTTC.

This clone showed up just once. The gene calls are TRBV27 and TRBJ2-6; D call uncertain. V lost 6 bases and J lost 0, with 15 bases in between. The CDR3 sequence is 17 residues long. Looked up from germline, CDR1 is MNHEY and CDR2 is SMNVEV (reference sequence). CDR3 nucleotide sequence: TGTGCCAGCAGGGGATGGGAAGGCGCCTCTGGGGCCAACGTCCTGACTTTC. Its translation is CASRGWEGASGANVLTF.

Written as DNA, the CDR3 is TGCGCCATCGCCGTTACAGGGGGCTATGGCTACACCTTC. Translation gives CAIAVTGGYGYTF. The V call is TRBV10-2, the J call TRBJ1-2; 8 bases match TRBD1. The CDR3 has 13 amino acids. Per the germline V gene, CDR1 is WSHSY and CDR2 is SAAADI. Trimming removed 10 bases from V and 4 bases from J; junction bases left unmatched: 8.

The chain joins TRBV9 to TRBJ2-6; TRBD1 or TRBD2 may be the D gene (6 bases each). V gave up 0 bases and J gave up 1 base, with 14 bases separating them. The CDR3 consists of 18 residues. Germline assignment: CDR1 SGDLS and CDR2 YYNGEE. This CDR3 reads CASSVEGGPTSGANVLTF. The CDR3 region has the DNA TGTGCCAGCAGCGTAGAAGGGGGGCCGACGTCTGGGGCCAACGTCCTGACTTTC.

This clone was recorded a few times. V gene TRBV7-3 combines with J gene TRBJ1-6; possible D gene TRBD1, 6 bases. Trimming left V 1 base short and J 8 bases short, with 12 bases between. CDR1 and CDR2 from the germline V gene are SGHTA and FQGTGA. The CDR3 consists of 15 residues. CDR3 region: CASSLIGRGDSPLHF. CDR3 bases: TGTGCCAGCAGCTTAATCGGCAGGGGTGATTCACCCCTCCACTTT.

CDR3: CASRTPRGESYNEQFF. CDR3 bases: TGTGCCTCCAGAACTCCCAGGGGGGAATCCTACAATGAGCAGTTCTTC. V usage is TRBV7-9 and J usage is TRBJ2-1; possible D gene TRBD1, 7 bases. The length of the CDR3 is 16 residues. CDR1 and CDR2 from the germline V gene are SEHNR and FQNEAQ (reference sequence). The V end lost 11 bases, the J end lost 1 base, and 21 bases lay between the germline ends.

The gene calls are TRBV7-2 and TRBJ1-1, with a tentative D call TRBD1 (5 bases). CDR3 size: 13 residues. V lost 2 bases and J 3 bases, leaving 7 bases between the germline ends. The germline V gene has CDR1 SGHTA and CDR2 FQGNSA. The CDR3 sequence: CASSLQGHTEAFF. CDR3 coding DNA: TGTGCCAGCAGCTTACAGGGACACACTGAAGCTTTCTTT.

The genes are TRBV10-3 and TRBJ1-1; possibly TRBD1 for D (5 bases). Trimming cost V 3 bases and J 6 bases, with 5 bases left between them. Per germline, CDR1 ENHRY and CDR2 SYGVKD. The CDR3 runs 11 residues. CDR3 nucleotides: TGTGCCATCAGTGAAGGGGCTGAAGCTTTCTTT. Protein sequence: CAISEGAEAFF.

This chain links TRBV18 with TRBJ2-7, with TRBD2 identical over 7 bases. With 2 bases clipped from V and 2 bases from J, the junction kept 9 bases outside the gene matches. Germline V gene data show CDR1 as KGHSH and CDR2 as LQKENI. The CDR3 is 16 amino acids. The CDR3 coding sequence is TGTGCCAGCTCACCATTAGGTGGAGCGGGACCCTACGAGCAGTACTTC. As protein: CASSPLGGAGPYEQYF.

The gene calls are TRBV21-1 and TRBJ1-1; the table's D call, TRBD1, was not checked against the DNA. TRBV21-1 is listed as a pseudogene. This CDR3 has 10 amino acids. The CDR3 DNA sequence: TGTGCCCCCAAATACACTGAAGCTTTCTTT. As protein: CAPKYTEAFF.

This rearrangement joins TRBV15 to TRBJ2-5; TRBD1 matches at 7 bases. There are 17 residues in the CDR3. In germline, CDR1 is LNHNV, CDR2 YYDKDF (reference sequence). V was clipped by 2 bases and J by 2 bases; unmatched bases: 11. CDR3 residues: CATSRRTTGARQETQYF. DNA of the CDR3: TGTGCCACCAGCAGACGAACAACAGGGGCTAGACAAGAGACCCAGTACTTC.

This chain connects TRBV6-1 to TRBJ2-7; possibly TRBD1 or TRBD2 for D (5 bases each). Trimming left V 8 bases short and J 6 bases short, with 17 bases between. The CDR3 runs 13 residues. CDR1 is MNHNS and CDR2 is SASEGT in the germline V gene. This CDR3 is CASGGDRGLEQYF. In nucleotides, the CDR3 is TGTGCCAGCGGAGGAGACCGGGGCCTCGAGCAGTACTTC.

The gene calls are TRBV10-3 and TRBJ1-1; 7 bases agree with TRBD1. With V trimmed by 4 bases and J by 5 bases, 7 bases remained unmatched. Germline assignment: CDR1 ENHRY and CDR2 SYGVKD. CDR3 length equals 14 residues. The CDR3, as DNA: TGTGCCATCAGTGGGAGGGGGCTGAGGACTGAAGCTTTCTTT. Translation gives CAISGRGLRTEAFF.

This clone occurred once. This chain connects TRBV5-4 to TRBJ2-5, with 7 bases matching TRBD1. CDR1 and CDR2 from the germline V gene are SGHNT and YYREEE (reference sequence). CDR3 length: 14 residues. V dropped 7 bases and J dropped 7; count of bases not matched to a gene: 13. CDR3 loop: CASSEDATGMTQYF. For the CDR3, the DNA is TGTGCCAGCTCTGAGGATGCGACAGGGATGACCCAGTACTTC.

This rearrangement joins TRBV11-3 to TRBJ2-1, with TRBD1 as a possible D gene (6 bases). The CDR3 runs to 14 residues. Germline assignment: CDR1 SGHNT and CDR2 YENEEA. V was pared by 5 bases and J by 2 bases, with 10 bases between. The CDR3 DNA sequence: TGTGCCAGCAGCCCCTACAGGGCCTACAATGAGCAGTTCTTC. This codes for CASSPYRAYNEQFF.

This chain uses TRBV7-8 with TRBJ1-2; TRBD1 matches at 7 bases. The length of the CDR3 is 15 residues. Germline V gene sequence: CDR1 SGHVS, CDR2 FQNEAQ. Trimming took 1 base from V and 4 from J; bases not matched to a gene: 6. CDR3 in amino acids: CASSLGGQEFYGYTF. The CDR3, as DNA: TGTGCCAGCAGCTTAGGTGGACAGGAGTTCTATGGCTACACCTTC.

CDR3 protein: CATSRGSGSSYNEQFF. In nucleotides, the CDR3 is TGTGCCACCAGCAGGGGTAGCGGGAGCTCCTACAATGAGCAGTTCTTC. The rearrangement uses TRBV15 and TRBJ2-1; 9 nucleotides match TRBD2. This CDR3 contains 16 residues. Germline loops: CDR1 LNHNV, CDR2 YYDKDF (reference sequence). J was trimmed by 0 bases and V by 3 bases; bases with no gene match: 3.

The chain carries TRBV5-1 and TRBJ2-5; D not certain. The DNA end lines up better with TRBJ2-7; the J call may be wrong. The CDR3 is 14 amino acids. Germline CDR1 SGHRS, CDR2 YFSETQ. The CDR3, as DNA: TGCGCCAGCAGCTTGGACGCAAGCTCCTACGAGCAGTACTTC. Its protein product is CASSLDASSYEQYF.

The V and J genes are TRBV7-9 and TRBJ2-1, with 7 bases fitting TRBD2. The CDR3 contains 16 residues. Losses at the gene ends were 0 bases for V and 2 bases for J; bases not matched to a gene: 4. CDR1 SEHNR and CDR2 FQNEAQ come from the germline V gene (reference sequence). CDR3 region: CASSLASAGAYNEQFF. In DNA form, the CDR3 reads TGTGCCAGCAGCTTAGCGTCGGCGGGGGCCTACAATGAGCAGTTCTTC.

CDR3 coding DNA: TGTGCCAGTAGTGGACAGTCTGGAAACACCATATATTTT. Protein sequence: CASSGQSGNTIYF. The chain joins TRBV19 to TRBJ1-3, with a weak D call TRBD1 (6 bases). Deletions cut 5 bases from V and 1 base from J, with 6 bases between. CDR1 is LNHDA and CDR2 is SQIVND in the germline V gene (reference sequence). This CDR3 is 13 amino acids long.

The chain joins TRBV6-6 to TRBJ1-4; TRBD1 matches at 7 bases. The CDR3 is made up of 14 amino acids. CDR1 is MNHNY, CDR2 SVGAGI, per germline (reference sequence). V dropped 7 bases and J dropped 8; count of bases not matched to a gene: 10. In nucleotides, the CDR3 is TGTGCCAGCACCCAATACAGGGGTGGGGAAAAACTGTTTTTT. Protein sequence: CASTQYRGGEKLFF.

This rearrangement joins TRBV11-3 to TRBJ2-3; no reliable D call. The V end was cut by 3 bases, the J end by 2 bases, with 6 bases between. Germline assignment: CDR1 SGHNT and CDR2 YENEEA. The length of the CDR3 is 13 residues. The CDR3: CASSFRYTDTQYF. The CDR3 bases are TGTGCCAGCAGCTTCCGGTACACAGATACGCAGTATTTT. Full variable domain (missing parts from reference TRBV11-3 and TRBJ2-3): EAGVVQSPRYKIIEKKQPVAFWCNPISGHNTLYWYLQNLGQGPELLIRYENEEAVDDSQLPKDRFSAERLKGVDSTLKIQPAELGDSAVYLCASSFRYTDTQYFGPGTRLTVL.

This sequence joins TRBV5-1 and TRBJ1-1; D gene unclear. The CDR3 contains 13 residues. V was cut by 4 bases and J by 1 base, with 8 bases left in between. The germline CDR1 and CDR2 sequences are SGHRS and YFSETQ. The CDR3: CASSRDGNTEAFF. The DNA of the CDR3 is TGCGCCAGCAGCCGCGACGGGAACACTGAAGCTTTCTTT.

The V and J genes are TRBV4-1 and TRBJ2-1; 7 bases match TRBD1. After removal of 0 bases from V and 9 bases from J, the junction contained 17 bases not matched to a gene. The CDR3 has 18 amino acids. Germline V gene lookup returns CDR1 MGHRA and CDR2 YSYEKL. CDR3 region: CASSQETVGRGIFGEQFF. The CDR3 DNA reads TGCGCCAGCAGCCAAGAAACGGTGGGCAGGGGGATTTTCGGTGAGCAGTTCTTC.